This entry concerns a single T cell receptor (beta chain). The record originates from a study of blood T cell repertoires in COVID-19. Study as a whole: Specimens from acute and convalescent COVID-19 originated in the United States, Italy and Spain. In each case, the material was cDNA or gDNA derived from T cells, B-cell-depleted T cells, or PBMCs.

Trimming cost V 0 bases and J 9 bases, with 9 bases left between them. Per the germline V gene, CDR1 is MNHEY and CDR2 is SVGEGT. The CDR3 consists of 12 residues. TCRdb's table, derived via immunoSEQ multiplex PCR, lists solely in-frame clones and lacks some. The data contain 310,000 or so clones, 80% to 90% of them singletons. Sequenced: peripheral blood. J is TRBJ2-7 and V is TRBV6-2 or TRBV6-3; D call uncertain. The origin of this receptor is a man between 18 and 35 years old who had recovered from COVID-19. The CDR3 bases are TGTGCCAGCAGTTACTCGAACTCCGGGCAGTACTTC. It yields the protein CASSYSNSGQYF.